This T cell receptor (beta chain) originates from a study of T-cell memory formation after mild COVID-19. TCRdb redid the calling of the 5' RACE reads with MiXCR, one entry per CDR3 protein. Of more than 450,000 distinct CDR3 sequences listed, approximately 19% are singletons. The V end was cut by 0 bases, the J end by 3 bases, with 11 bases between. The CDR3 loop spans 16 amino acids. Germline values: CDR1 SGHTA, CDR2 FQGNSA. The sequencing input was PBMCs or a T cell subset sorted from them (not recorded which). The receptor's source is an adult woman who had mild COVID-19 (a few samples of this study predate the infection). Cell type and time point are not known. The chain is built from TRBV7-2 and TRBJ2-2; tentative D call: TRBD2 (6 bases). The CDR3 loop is CASSLAGGLDTGELFF. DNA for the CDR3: TGTGCCAGCAGCTTAGCCGGGGGACTTGACACCGGGGAGCTGTTTTTT.